Listed here are 6 T cell receptor beta chains from one sample, sequenced in a study of memory CD4+ T cells and cytomegalovirus serostatus (dated by TCRdb to about 2019). A FACSAria II was used to sort memory CD4+ T cells, defined as single viable CD3+CD4+CD8-CD45RO+ cells. The library came from the immunoSEQ multiplex PCR assay. TCRdb's version of the immuneACCESS table is confined to in-frame rearrangements and falls short of the full clone set. An unresolved V gene accounts for under half of the shortfall where checked; the remainder is of unknown origin. The sample table holds about 56,000 clones, of which around 79% were seen once. The top ten clones comprise over 2% of the sample. Sequenced input: memory CD4+ T cells from blood. These receptors came from an adult in good health and CMV-seropositive.

CDR3 nucleotides: TGTGCCAGCAGCTTAGGGGTCGGGATGGAGCAGTTCTTC. This codes for CASSLGVGMEQFF. The V call is TRBV11-3, the J call TRBJ2-1; D may be TRBD2 (5 bases). The CDR3 extends over 13 amino acids. Looked up from germline, CDR1 is SGHNT and CDR2 is YENEEA. V lost 1 base, J lost 10 bases, and 11 bases lay in between.

This clone was seen a handful of times. The chain links TRBV7-2 to TRBJ1-1, with D perhaps matching TRBD1 (5 bases). The CDR3 sequence is 14 residues long. CDR1 and CDR2 (germline): SGHTA, FQGNSA. V gave up 3 bases and J gave up 8 bases, with 16 bases separating them. As DNA, the CDR3 is TGTGCCAGCAGCTTTGGTGGACAAATTCCCGAAGCTTTCTTT. This codes for CASSFGGQIPEAFF.

The J gene is TRBJ2-2, the V gene TRBV5-1; 8 nucleotides align to TRBD1. V lost 1 base, J lost 5 bases, and 7 bases stayed unmatched. Germline CDR1 is SGHRS and CDR2 is YFSETQ. This CDR3 is built from 16 residues. CDR3 in amino acids: CASSLTGQGGTGELFF. DNA for the CDR3: TGCGCCAGCAGCTTGACTGGACAGGGTGGGACCGGGGAGCTGTTTTTT. The full variable domain, completed using reference TRBV5-1 and TRBJ2-2, is KAGVTQTPRYLIKTRGQQVTLSCSPISGHRSVSWYQQTPGQGLQFLFEYFSETQRNKGNFPGRFSGRQFSNSRSEMNVSTLELGDSALYLCASSLTGQGGTGELFFGEGSRLTVL.

This clone is a singleton in its sample. V gene TRBV7-2 combines with J gene TRBJ2-7, with D unclear. Germline-derived CDR1 and CDR2 are SGHTA and FQGNSA. V was trimmed by 5 bases and J by 3 bases, leaving 11 bases between them. The CDR3 runs to 13 residues. DNA for the CDR3: TGTGCCAGCAGCCCGAGACAAGTCTACGAGCAGTACTTC. Protein product: CASSPRQVYEQYF.

This clone showed up just a few times. V and J are TRBV19 and TRBJ1-5; D is uncertain. The germline gives CDR1 LNHDA, CDR2 SQIVND (reference sequence). V shed 6 bases and J shed 0 bases, with 12 bases lying between them. The CDR3 runs to 15 residues. CDR3 region: CASREGVGSNQPQHF. CDR3 sequence (DNA): TGTGCCAGTAGAGAGGGAGTTGGTAGCAATCAGCCCCAGCATTTT.

V and J are TRBV19 and TRBJ2-2; D tentatively fits TRBD1 or TRBD2 (5 bases each). The CDR3 consists of 15 residues. V dropped 7 bases and J dropped 2 bases, with 14 bases sitting between them. Germline CDR1 is LNHDA and CDR2 is SQIVND (reference sequence). CDR3 DNA sequence: TGTGCCAGTATTCCCGGGACCGTCAACACCGGGGAGCTGTTTTTT. Its protein is CASIPGTVNTGELFF.